This T cell receptor (beta chain) comes out of a study of blood T cell repertoires in COVID-19. In germline, CDR1 is MGHRA, CDR2 YSYEKL. This CDR3 spans 15 amino acids. V was pared by 7 bases and J by 3 bases, with 18 bases between. Participants, 18 to 89 years old, spanned about 26 US areas. Original processing methods: Estimates of nucleated cell counts were drawn from the amplification of reference gene primers. Sequencing used immunoSEQ multiplex PCR; TCRdb keeps in-frame clones, though not all of them. V and J calls and clone size are those listed in that table; D and trimming were worked out from the DNA. Of 200,000 to 250,000 clones listed, approximately 82% are singletons.

The clonotype comes from a man between 40 and 49 years old who had recovered from COVID-19. The chain combines TRBV4-1 with TRBJ1-1; D remains ambiguous. Sample: PBMCs or T cells enriched from blood (not recorded which). CDR3 loop: CASTGSRGGHTEAFF. CDR3 DNA sequence: TGCGCCAGCACCGGGAGCCGTGGAGGACACACTGAAGCTTTCTTT.